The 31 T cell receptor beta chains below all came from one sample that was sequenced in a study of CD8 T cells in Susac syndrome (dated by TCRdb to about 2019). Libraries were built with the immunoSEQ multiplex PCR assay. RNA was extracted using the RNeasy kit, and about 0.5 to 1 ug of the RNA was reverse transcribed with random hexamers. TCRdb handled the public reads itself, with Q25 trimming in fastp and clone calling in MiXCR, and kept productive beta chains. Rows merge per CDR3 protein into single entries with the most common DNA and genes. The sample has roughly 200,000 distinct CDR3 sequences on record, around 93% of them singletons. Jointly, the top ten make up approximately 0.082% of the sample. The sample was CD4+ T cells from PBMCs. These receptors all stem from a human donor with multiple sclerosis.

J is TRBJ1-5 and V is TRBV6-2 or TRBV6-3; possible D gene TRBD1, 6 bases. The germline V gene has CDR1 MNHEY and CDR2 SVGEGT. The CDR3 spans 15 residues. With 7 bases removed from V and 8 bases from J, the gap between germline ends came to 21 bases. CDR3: CASTLPGTRREPQHF. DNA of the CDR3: TGTGCCAGCACCTTACCCGGGACACGTCGGGAGCCCCAGCATTTT.

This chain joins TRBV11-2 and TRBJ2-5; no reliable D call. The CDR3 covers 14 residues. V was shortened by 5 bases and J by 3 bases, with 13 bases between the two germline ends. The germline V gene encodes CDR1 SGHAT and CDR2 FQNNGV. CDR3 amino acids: CASSLSPLEETQYF. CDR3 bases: TGTGCCAGCAGCCTCTCCCCCCTCGAAGAGACCCAGTACTTC.

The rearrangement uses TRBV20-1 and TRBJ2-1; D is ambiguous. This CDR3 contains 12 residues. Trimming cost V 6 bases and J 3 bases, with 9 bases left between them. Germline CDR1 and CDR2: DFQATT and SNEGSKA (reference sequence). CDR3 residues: CSATSIYNEQFF. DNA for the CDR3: TGCAGTGCCACATCCATCTACAATGAGCAGTTCTTC.

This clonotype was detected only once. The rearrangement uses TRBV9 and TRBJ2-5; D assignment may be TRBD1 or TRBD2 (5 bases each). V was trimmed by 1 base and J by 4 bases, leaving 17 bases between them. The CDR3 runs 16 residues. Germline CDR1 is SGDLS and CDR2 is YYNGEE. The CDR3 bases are TGTGCCAGCAGCGTATCGCCGGTGAGGGGTGGAGAGACCCAGTACTTC. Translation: CASSVSPVRGGETQYF.

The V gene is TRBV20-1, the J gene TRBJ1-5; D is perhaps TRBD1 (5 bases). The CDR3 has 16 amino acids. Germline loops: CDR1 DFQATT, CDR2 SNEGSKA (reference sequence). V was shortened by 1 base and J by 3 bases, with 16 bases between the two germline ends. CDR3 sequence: CSARGVPGQTNQPQHF. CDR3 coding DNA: TGCAGTGCTAGAGGGGTACCCGGACAAACCAATCAGCCCCAGCATTTT.

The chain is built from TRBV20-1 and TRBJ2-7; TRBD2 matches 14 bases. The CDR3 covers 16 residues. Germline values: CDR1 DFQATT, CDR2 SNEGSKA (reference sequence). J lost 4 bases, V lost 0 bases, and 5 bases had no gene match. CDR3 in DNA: TGCAGTGCTAGAGATGTGACTAGCGGGGGGGCGTACGAGCAGTACTTC. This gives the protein CSARDVTSGGAYEQYF.

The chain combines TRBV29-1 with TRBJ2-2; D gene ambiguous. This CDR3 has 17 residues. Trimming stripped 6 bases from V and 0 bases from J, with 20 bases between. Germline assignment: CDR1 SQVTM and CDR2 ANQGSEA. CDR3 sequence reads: CSVGRRGALSNTGELFF. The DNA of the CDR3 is TGCAGCGTCGGAAGACGCGGTGCCCTTTCGAACACCGGGGAGCTGTTTTTT.

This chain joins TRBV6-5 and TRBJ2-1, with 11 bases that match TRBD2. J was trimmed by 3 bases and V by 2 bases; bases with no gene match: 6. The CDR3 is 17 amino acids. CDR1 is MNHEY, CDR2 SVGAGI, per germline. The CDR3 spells CASSYVAGGSIYNEQFF. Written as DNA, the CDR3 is TGTGCCAGCAGTTACGTAGCGGGGGGGTCTATCTACAATGAGCAGTTCTTC.

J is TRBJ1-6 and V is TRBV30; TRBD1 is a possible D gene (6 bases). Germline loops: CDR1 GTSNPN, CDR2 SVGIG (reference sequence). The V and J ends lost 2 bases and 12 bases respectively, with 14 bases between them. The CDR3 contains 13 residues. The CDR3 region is CAWSTGPGVPLHF. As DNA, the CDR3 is TGTGCCTGGAGTACAGGGCCGGGGGTACCCCTCCACTTT.

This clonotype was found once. Here the CDR3 DNA reads TGTGCCAGTAGTACGGTCGTGGAGGGTAATGAGCAGTTCTTC. It encodes CASSTVVEGNEQFF. The chain couples TRBV19 to TRBJ2-1; a weak D match, TRBD2 (6 bases). The V end was cut by 4 bases, the J end by 7 bases, with 14 bases between. This CDR3 region has 14 residues. CDR1 is LNHDA, CDR2 SQIVND, per germline (reference sequence). Looking up the rest from reference TRBV19 and TRBJ2-1 gives the full variable domain: DGGITQSPKYLFRKEGQNVTLSCEQNLNHDAMYWYRQDPGQGLRLIYYSQIVNDFQKGDIAEGYSVSREKKESFPLTVTSAQKNPTAFYLCASSTVVEGNEQFFGPGTRLTVL.

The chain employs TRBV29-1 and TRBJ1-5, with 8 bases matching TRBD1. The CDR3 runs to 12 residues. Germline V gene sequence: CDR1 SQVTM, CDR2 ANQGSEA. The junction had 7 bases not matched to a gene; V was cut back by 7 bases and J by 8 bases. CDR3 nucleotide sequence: TGCAGCGGCGACAGGGGTAGGGAGCCCCAGCATTTT. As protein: CSGDRGREPQHF.

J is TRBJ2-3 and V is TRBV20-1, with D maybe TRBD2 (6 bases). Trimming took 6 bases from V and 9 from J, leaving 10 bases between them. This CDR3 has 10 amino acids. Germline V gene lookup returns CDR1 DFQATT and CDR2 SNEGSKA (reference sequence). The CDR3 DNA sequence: TGCAGTGCCATCGGAGGGACGCAGTATTTT. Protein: CSAIGGTQYF.

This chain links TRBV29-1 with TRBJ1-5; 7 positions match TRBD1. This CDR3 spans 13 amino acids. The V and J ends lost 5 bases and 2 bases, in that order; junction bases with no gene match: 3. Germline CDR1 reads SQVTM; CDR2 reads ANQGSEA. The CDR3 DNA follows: TGCAGCGTTCGACAGGGAGGCAATCAGCCCCAGCATTTT. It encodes CSVRQGGNQPQHF.

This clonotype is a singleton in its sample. DNA for the CDR3: TGTGCCAGCAGCGTTCTAGCGGGGCTGGCGGGTAATGAGCAGTTCTTC. Protein product: CASSVLAGLAGNEQFF. The chain combines TRBV9 with TRBJ2-1; 9 positions agree with TRBD2. V dropped 2 bases and J dropped 7; count of bases not matched to a gene: 10. CDR1 SGDLS and CDR2 YYNGEE come from the germline V gene. The CDR3 consists of 16 residues.

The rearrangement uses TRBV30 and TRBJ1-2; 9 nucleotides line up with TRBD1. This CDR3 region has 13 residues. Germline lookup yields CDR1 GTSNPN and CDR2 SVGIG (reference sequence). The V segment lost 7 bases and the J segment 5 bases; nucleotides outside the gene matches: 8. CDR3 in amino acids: CASQEDRGYGYTF. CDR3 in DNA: TGTGCCTCACAAGAGGACAGGGGTTATGGCTACACCTTC.

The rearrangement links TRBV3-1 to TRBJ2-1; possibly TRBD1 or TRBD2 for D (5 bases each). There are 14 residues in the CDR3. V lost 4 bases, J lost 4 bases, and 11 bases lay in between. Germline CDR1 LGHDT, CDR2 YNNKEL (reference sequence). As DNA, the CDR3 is TGTGCCAGCAGCCCCTGGGACCGATACAATGAGCAGTTCTTC. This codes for CASSPWDRYNEQFF.

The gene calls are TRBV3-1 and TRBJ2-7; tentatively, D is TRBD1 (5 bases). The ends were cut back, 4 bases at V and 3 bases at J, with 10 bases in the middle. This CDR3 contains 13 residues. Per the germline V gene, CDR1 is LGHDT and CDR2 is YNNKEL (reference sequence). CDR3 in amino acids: CASSPGHLYEQYV. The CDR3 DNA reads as TGTGCCAGCAGCCCAGGACATCTCTACGAGCAGTACGTC.

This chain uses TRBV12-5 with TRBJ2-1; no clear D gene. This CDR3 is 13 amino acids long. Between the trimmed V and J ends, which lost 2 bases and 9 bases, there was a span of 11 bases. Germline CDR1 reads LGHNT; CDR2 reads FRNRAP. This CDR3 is CASGLWTRGEQFF. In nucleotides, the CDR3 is TGTGCTAGTGGTTTGTGGACCAGAGGTGAGCAGTTCTTC.

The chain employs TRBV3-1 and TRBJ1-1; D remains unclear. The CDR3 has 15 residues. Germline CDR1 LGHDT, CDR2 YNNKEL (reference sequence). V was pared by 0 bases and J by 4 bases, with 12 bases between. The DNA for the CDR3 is TGTGCCAGCAGCCAAGATTCGGGCCTGTCCACTGAAGCTTTCTTT. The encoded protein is CASSQDSGLSTEAFF.

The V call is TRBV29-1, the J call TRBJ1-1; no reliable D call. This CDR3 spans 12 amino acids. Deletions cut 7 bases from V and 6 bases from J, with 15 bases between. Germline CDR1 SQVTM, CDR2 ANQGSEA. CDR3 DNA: TGCAGCGCAGTGCGCGAGGTCGCTGAAGCTTTCTTT. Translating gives CSAVREVAEAFF.

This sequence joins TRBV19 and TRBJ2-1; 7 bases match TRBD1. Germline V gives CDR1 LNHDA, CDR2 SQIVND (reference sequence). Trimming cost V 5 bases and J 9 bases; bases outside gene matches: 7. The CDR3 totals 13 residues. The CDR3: CASSHRGLGEQFF. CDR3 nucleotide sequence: TGTGCCAGTAGTCACAGGGGTCTGGGTGAGCAGTTCTTC.

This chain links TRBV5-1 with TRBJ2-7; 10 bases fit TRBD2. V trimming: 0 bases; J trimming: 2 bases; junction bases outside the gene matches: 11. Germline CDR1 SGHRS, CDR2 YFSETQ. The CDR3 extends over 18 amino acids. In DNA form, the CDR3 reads TGCGCCAGCAGCTTGGAAGGGGCACCGGGACTAGCGACCTACGAGCAGTACTTC. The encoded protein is CASSLEGAPGLATYEQYF.

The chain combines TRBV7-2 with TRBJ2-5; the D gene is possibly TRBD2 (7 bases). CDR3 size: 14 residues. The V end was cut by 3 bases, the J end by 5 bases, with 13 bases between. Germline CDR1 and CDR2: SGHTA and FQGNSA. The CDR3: CASSFGGHGETQYF. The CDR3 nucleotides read TGTGCCAGCAGCTTCGGGGGGCATGGGGAGACCCAGTACTTC. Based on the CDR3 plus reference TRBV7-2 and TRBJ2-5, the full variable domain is GAGVSQSPSNKVTEKGKDVELRCDPISGHTALYWYRQSLGQGLEFLIYFQGNSAPDKSGLPSDRFSAERTGGSVSTLTIQRTQQEDSAVYLCASSFGGHGETQYFGPGTRLLVL.

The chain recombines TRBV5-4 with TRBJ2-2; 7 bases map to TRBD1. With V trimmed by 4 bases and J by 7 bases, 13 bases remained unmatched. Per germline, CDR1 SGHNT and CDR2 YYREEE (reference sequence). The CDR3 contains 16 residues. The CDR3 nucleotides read TGTGCCAGCAGCCTCTACAGGGGTGGAATTGGCGGGGAGCTGTTTTTT. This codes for CASSLYRGGIGGELFF.

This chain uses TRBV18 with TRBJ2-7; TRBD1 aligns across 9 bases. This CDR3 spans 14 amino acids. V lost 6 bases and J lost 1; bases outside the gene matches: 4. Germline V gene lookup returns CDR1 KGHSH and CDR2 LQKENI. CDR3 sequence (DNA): TGTGCCAGCTCGGCGGGACAGGGATCCTACGAGCAGTACTTC. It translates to CASSAGQGSYEQYF. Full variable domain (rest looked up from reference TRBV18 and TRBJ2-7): NAGVMQNPRHLVRRRGQEARLRCSPMKGHSHVYWYRQLPEEGLKFMVYLQKENIIDESGMPKERFSAEFPKEGPSILRIQQVVRGDSAAYFCASSAGQGSYEQYFGPGTRLTVT.

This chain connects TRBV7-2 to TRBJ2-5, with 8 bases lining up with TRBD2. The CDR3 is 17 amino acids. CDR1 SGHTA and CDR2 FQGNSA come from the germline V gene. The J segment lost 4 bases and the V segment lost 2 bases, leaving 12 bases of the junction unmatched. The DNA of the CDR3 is TGTGCCAGCAGCTTAAGTTTTGCGGGGGGAAGCCTAGAGACCCAGTACTTC. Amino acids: CASSLSFAGGSLETQYF.

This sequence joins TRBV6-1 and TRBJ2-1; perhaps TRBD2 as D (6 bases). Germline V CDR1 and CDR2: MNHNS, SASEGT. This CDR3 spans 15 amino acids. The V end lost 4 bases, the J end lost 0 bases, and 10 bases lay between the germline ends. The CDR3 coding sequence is TGTGCCAGCAGTGTAGCGGAAAGCTCCTACAATGAGCAGTTCTTC. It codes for CASSVAESSYNEQFF.

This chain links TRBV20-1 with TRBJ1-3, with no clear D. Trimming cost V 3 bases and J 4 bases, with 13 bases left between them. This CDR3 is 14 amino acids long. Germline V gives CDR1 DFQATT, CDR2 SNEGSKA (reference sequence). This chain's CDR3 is CSASLMGRGNTIYF. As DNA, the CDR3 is TGCAGTGCTAGCTTGATGGGCAGGGGAAACACCATATATTTT.

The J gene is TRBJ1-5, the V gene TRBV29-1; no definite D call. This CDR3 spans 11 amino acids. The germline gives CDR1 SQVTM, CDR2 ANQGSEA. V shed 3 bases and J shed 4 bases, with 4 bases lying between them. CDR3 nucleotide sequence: TGCAGCGTTGAGGCTAATCAGCCCCAGCATTTT. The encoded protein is CSVEANQPQHF.

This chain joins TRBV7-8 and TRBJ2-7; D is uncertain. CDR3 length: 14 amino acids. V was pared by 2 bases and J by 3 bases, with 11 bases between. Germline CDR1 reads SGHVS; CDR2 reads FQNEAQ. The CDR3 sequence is CASSLSSVSYEQYF. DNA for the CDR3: TGTGCCAGCAGCTTAAGTTCAGTAAGCTACGAGCAGTACTTC.

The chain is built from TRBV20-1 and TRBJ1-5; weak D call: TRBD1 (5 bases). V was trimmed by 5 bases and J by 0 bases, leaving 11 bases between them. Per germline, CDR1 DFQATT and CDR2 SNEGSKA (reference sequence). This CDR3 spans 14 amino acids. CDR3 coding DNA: TGCAGTGCTCACAGGTCCGATAGCAATCAGCCCCAGCATTTT. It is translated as CSAHRSDSNQPQHF.